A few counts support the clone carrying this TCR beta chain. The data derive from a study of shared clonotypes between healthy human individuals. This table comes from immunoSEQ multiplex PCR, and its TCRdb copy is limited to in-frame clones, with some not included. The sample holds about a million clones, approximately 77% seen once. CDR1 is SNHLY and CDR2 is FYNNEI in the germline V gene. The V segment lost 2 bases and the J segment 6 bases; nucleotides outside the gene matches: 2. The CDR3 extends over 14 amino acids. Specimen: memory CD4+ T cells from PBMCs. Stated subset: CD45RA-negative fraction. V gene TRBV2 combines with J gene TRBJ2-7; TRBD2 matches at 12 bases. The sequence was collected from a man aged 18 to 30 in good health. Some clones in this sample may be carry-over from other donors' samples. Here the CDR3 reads CASSEQLAGGEQYF. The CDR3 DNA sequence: TGTGCCAGCAGTGAACAACTAGCGGGAGGCGAGCAGTACTTC.